What follows is one T cell receptor (beta chain) and its context. Its antigen remains unidentified. A second PCR of about 7 to 12 cycles used a sample-barcoded 5' primer and a J-beta primer mix. MiXCR, applied by TCRdb to the 5' RACE reads, yields one record per CDR3 protein. The profile covers some 890,000 distinct CDR3 sequences, with roughly 28% appearing a single time and about 10% taken by the ten largest. The sample is drawn from a study of blood T cells in healthy people across ages. Study results and caveats: It was the long-lived donors that had more naive CD4+ cells and higher diversity than aged donors.

The CDR3 consists of 16 residues. Trimming shortened V by 5 bases and J by 13 bases, and 27 bases separated the two germline ends. In germline, CDR1 is SGHTA, CDR2 FQGNSA. These data were also filed under a second study, of T cells of mothers and their children. That paper notes: The second PCR's M1S primer added sample barcodes and 2-4 random nucleotides.

This receptor was obtained from a woman aged 35 to 49 in good health. The gene calls are TRBV7-2 and TRBJ2-4, with D possibly being TRBD1 or TRBD2 (5 bases each). The material sequenced was blood. CDR3 amino acids: CASSLTAGTTNNEQYF. For the CDR3, the DNA is TGTGCCAGCAGCCTCACGGCCGGGACGACGAACAATGAGCAGTACTTC.